This TCR beta chain comes out of a study of T cells in Graves' hyperthyroidism and ophthalmopathy (dated by TCRdb to the late 2010s). Background on the whole study: To identify TCR V-J signatures that set the groups apart, the researchers used a discovery cohort of more than 95 patients, made up of some 41 with Graves' ophthalmopathy and 57 with stable Graves' hyperthyroidism. Prospective prediction of ophthalmopathy was tested in an independent validation cohort of fewer than 20 hyperthyroidism patients and 17 patients who later progressed to ophthalmopathy. The 90 to 100 discovery patients were randomly split 7:3 into training and test sets. In about 6 Graves' hyperthyroidism patients, the study also compared T-cell repertoires from thyroid tissue with T-cell repertoires from blood. Once sampling was done, hyperthyroidism patients were given methimazole at a starting dose of 30 mg daily, whereas ophthalmopathy patients were given high-dose intravenous methylprednisolone. The paper describes TCR Vbeta CDR3 sequencing of around 130 peripheral blood samples, made up of 43 ophthalmopathy patients, some 76 hyperthyroidism patients and 17 progressor patients. On the study overall, not on this receptor specifically: A model built on a 13 V-J signature distinguished ophthalmopathy from stable hyperthyroidism, reaching around 88% sensitivity and 81.08% specificity in cross-validation and 80%/75% in testing. Most expanded thyroid clonotypes (frequency above 0.001) were also found in blood, which suggests that blood repertoires may mirror thyroid immune responses. No statistical method was used to fix the sample size in advance, and group allocation was not hidden from the investigators. In validation, the model predicted progression to ophthalmopathy with over 60% sensitivity and approximately 72% specificity, a median of around six months before onset.

As encoded in the germline V gene (reference sequence), CDR1 is SGHKS while CDR2 is YYEKEE. Taken from cysteine to phenylalanine, the CDR3 has 14 residues. Just CDR3 DNA is preserved here, 42 bases in frame from base 1. V is reduced by 0 bases and J by 3 bases, leaving a spacing of 9 bases between them. Amplification of TCR beta CDR3 regions was carried out from RNA transcripts. The first round of RT-PCR for the TCR CDR3 was performed with the HTBI primer set and the Qiagen OneStep RT-PCR kit. Libraries were constructed in a second round of multiplex PCR, after which size selection and purification were carried out. The libraries were sequenced on an Illumina HiSeq2000 using paired-end 100 bp reads. The paper's processing steps were these. SOAPnuke was used to process the raw data, throwing out any read that contained adapters or uncalled bases, had a mean Phred below 15, or lacked an exact constant-primer or identifier match. COPE v1.2.5 was used to merge high-quality paired reads, and clonotypes were defined as unique nucleotide sequences. Clonotypes were aligned to IMGT TRBV, TRBD and TRBJ reference segments using MiTCR v1.1. The analysis included only V-J combinations with a frequency above 0.0001, which together covered roughly 99% of the repertoires. The TCS score was defined as F50 (clonal expansion) divided by E x V (chaos), with BLOSUM62-based TCRdist calculated between CDR3 peptides within each V-J. Welch's t-statistics and random forest reduced just over 500 V-J features to roughly 13, which were used in a naive Bayes classifier (R e1071). Thyroid-blood repertoire similarity was quantified with the Morisita-Horn index. TCRdb took the public reads, trimmed them with fastp at Q25, ran MiXCR for clone calling and kept in-frame beta chains. Merged by CDR3 protein, the rows form single entries marked with the most common genes and DNA. For this entry, the V and J calls and clone size follow TCRdb and not the study's own pipeline. The sample table lists about 500,000 distinct CDR3 sequences, approximately 49% of them with a count of one. Roughly 45% of the sample belongs to the ten largest clones.

Exclusion was applied to patients with uncontrolled infections, other autoimmune diseases, pregnancy or lactation. Diagnoses relied on clinical symptoms, serum thyroxine and TRAb, thyroid ultrasound and orbital computed tomography. Total RNA was extracted with Trizol reagent, and quality was checked on an Agilent 2100 Bioanalyzer. This clonotype was counted between two and nine times. This clone's antigen is unknown. Within one base of it there is no much larger clone, and no base qualities were kept. Specimen: peripheral blood or thyroid tissue (not recorded which). The sequence was obtained from an adult woman with Graves' disease, either hyperthyroidism or ophthalmopathy (not recorded which). The sequence joins TRBV5-5 to TRBJ1-1, with the D gene not confidently named. The DNA is as follows: TGTGCCAGCAGCTTGGGGGCGGGAGACACTGAAGCTTTCTTT. Its translation reads: CASSLGAGDTEAFF. Full variable domain (CDR3 extended with the reference TRBV5-5 and TRBJ1-1 proteins): DAGVTQSPTHLIKTRGQQVTLRCSPISGHKSVSWYQQVLGQGPQFIFQYYEKEERGRGNFPDRFSARQFPNYSSELNVNALLLGDSALYLCASSLGAGDTEAFFGQGTRLTVV.